The entry that follows covers one T cell receptor (beta chain) sequence. The sample originates from a study of OX40 agonist ivuxolimab in advanced cancers. In the study overall: Antecedent anti-PD-1, anti-PD-L1 or anti-CTLA-4 therapy was permissible, with about 40% having received some.

The J segment lost 3 bases and the V segment lost 4 bases, leaving 6 bases of the junction unmatched. This CDR3 is 16 amino acids long. Germline CDR1 is SGDLS and CDR2 is YYNGEE. TCRdb's table, derived via immunoSEQ multiplex PCR, lists solely in-frame clones and lacks some. The profile shows about 84,000 clones, 75% to 90% of them singletons. The sequences come from CD4+ or CD8+ T cells sorted from blood, collected in a trial of the OX40 agonist ivuxolimab. This receptor was taken from an adult with an advanced solid tumor such as melanoma, head and neck, liver or kidney cancer. V is TRBV9 and J is TRBJ1-3; TRBD1 agrees at 11 bases. DNA for the CDR3: TGTGCCAGCAGCACCCGGACAGGGGGCAGTGGAAACACCATATATTTT. As protein: CASSTRTGGSGNTIYF.